This record concerns one T cell receptor (beta chain) sequence. The data belong to a study of control samples from healthy donors and cancer patients. Sequencing used immunoSEQ multiplex PCR; TCRdb keeps in-frame clones, though not all of them. The sample carries over 100,000 clones, roughly 90% recorded once. This CDR3 spans 14 amino acids. Trimming at V came to 11 bases and at J to 4 bases, leaving 11 bases not matched to a gene. Germline CDR1 MNHEY, CDR2 SVGAGI. The receptor comes from a woman in her forties or fifties in good health. Sequencing input: blood. The chain uses TRBV6-5 and TRBJ1-5, with 7 bases aligning to TRBD1. CDR3 nucleotides: TGTGCCTGTTCTAGACAGGGAGGAAATCAGCCCCAGCATTTT. Its protein is CACSRQGGNQPQHF.